A selection of T cell receptor beta chains follows, all from one sample in a study of T cells of healthy individuals. TCRdb re-called the 5' RACE reads with MiXCR, one entry per CDR3 protein. The data contain just over 40,000 distinct CDR3 sequences, more than 4.5% of them singletons. The receptors derive from a human donor in good health. CDR3s include the opening cysteine and the closing phenylalanine or tryptophan. Fields, in order: D gene, V gene, clone size, J gene, CDR3 DNA, CDR3 protein. D genes are given only for firm matches. Clone size, where shown, is once, few, many, or a class for clones that have expanded.

D: -
V: TRBV5-4
size: many
J: TRBJ2-3
DNA: TGTGCCAGCAGCTTAGACTCACTCACAGATACGCAGTATTTT
CDR3: CASSLDSLTDTQYF

D: TRBD2
V: TRBV2
size: many
J: TRBJ2-3
DNA: TGTGCCAGCAGGAAGACTAGCGGGGGGCGCACAGATACGCAGTATTTT
CDR3: CASRKTSGGRTDTQYF

D: -
V: TRBV29-1
size: -
J: TRBJ2-5
DNA: TGCAGCGTCCAGGGAAACCAAGAGACCCAGTACTTC
CDR3: CSVQGNQETQYF

D: TRBD1
V: TRBV29-1
size: many
J: TRBJ2-5
DNA: TGCAGCATAGAGGGGGTGACAGGGGATTGGAGGGAGACCCAGTACTTC
CDR3: CSIEGVTGDWRETQYF

D: -
V: TRBV5-6
size: many
J: TRBJ1-2
DNA: TGTGCCAGCAGCTTGGCCCAGGGGTCCGTGATATCGGGCTACACCTTC
CDR3: CASSLAQGSVISGYTF

D: -
V: TRBV5-8
size: few
J: TRBJ1-1
DNA: TGTGCCAGCAGCTTGGGACCCGGCTCCCCCTCCACTGAAGCTTTCTTT
CDR3: CASSLGPGSPSTEAFF

D: -
V: TRBV20-1
size: many
J: TRBJ1-1
DNA: TGCAGTGCTCGACTGACGAACACTGAAGCTTTCTTT
CDR3: CSARLTNTEAFF

D: -
V: TRBV4-3
size: many
J: TRBJ1-2
DNA: TGCGCCAGCAGCCAAGTTGGTACAACCAGTGGCTACACCTTC
CDR3: CASSQVGTTSGYTF

D: -
V: TRBV19
size: -
J: TRBJ2-1
DNA: TGTGCCAGTAGTATAGGATCTGGGGGAGTGGCGCAGTTCTTC
CDR3: CASSIGSGGVAQFF

D: TRBD2
V: TRBV6-6
size: -
J: TRBJ2-2
DNA: TGTGCCAGCGCTGGGACTAGCGGGAACACCGGGGAGCTGTTTTTT
CDR3: CASAGTSGNTGELFF

D: -
V: TRBV28
size: many
J: TRBJ2-5
DNA: TGTGCCAGCAGTTTATCCCTGAGAATGGAGGAGACCCAGTACTTC
CDR3: CASSLSLRMEETQYF

D: TRBD2
V: TRBV6-1
size: few
J: TRBJ2-5
DNA: TGTGCCAGCAGTGACGCCGGACTAGCGGGAGAGACCCAGTACTTC
CDR3: CASSDAGLAGETQYF

D: TRBD2
V: TRBV20-1
size: -
J: TRBJ2-1
DNA: TGCAGTGTTCCAAGCGGGAGGTGGCCCTACAATGAGCAGTTCTTC
CDR3: CSVPSGRWPYNEQFF

D: TRBD1
V: TRBV2
size: many
J: TRBJ2-2
DNA: TGTGCCAGCAGTGAATCGACAGGGTTCGCCGGGGAGCTGTTTTTT
CDR3: CASSESTGFAGELFF

D: TRBD1
V: TRBV6-1
size: -
J: TRBJ1-1
DNA: TGTGCCAGCAGTGGGACAGGGATGGGGGGAGCTTTCTTT
CDR3: CASSGTGMGGAFF

D: -
V: TRBV20-1
size: medium-sized
J: TRBJ1-6
DNA: TGCAGTGCTAGACAGTACCCCAATTCACCCCTCCACTTT
CDR3: CSARQYPNSPLHF

D: -
V: TRBV4-1
size: many
J: TRBJ1-3
DNA: TGCGCCAGCAGCCAAGAGGCATTCTCTGGAAACACCATATATTTT
CDR3: CASSQEAFSGNTIYF

D: -
V: TRBV12-3/TRBV12-4
size: many
J: TRBJ1-1
DNA: TGTGCCAGCAGGCTCGGGGGTGGGACTGAAGCTTTCTTT
CDR3: CASRLGGGTEAFF

D: TRBD1
V: TRBV9
size: many
J: TRBJ1-5
DNA: TGTGCCAGCAGCGTAGAGGGACAGATCAATCAGCCCCAGCATTTT
CDR3: CASSVEGQINQPQHF

D: -
V: TRBV6-5
size: many
J: TRBJ2-2
DNA: TGTGCCAGCAGTTACCCTGGGGGGGCAGCGAACACCGGGGAGCTGTTTTTT
CDR3: CASSYPGGAANTGELFF

D: -
V: TRBV28
size: many
J: TRBJ2-7
DNA: TGTGCCAGCAGTGCGGGGGCCACGTGGTCCTACGAGCAGTACTTC
CDR3: CASSAGATWSYEQYF

D: TRBD2
V: TRBV10-3
size: many
J: TRBJ2-3
DNA: TGTGCCATCAGTGAGTCGGCCCTGACTAGCGGGAGTCCGTTTACGCAGTATTTT
CDR3: CAISESALTSGSPFTQYF

D: TRBD1
V: TRBV5-5
size: many
J: TRBJ2-1
DNA: TGTGCCAGCAGCTTGGGACAGGGGTCGGTCAATGAGCAGTTCTTC
CDR3: CASSLGQGSVNEQFF

D: TRBD2
V: TRBV4-3
size: few
J: TRBJ2-1
DNA: TGCGCCAGCAGCCAAGATAGGACTAGAGGCAATGAGCAGTTCTTC
CDR3: CASSQDRTRGNEQFF

D: TRBD2
V: TRBV6-5
size: many
J: TRBJ2-3
DNA: TGTGCCAGCAGCCCCTATAGCGGGAGTAGCACAGATACGCAGTATTTT
CDR3: CASSPYSGSSTDTQYF

D: -
V: TRBV12-3/TRBV12-4
size: many
J: TRBJ1-3
DNA: TGTGCCAGCAGTTTAGCGCATGGAAACACCATATATTTT
CDR3: CASSLAHGNTIYF

D: TRBD2
V: TRBV5-5
size: many
J: TRBJ2-5
DNA: TGTGCCAGCAGCTTCTCAATCCTACTAGCGGGGGATCAAGAGACCCAGTACTTC
CDR3: CASSFSILLAGDQETQYF

D: TRBD1
V: TRBV29-1
size: many
J: TRBJ1-3
DNA: TGCAGCGTTGTTCGGACAGGGGGAAACACCATATATTTT
CDR3: CSVVRTGGNTIYF

D: -
V: TRBV9
size: -
J: TRBJ2-3
DNA: TGTGCCAGCAGCCACCCGAGGGATACGCAGTATTTT
CDR3: CASSHPRDTQYF

D: -
V: TRBV4-1
size: many
J: TRBJ1-5
DNA: TGCGCCAGCAGCCAAGATATTTTTGGCGGCAGCAATCAGCCCCAGCATTTT
CDR3: CASSQDIFGGSNQPQHF

D: -
V: TRBV2
size: large
J: TRBJ1-5
DNA: TGTGCCAGCCGGCCGATTACAGACGCCAATCAGCCCCAGCATTTT
CDR3: CASRPITDANQPQHF

D: -
V: TRBV11-3
size: many
J: TRBJ2-6
DNA: TGTGCCAGCACCCAGGGGGGGGCCAACGTCCTGACTTTC
CDR3: CASTQGGANVLTF

D: -
V: TRBV5-1
size: -
J: TRBJ2-7
DNA: TGCGCCAGCAGCTTGGACAGGGTAAACGAGCAGTACTTC
CDR3: CASSLDRVNEQYF

D: TRBD1
V: TRBV7-3
size: many
J: TRBJ2-2
DNA: TGTGCCAGCAGCCGGACAGGGGGGAGGACCGGGGAGCTGTTTTTT
CDR3: CASSRTGGRTGELFF

D: TRBD1
V: TRBV7-8
size: many
J: TRBJ2-7
DNA: TGTGCCAGCAGCCCGGGACAGACCTACGAGCAGTACTTC
CDR3: CASSPGQTYEQYF

D: -
V: TRBV20-1
size: many
J: TRBJ1-3
DNA: TGCAGTGCTAGAGATTGGTCACAGGGAAGCTCTGGAAACACCATATATTTT
CDR3: CSARDWSQGSSGNTIYF

D: -
V: TRBV13
size: many
J: TRBJ1-3
DNA: TGTGCCAGCAGCTTAGACGGATACTCTGGAAACACCATATATTTT
CDR3: CASSLDGYSGNTIYF

D: -
V: TRBV14
size: many
J: TRBJ2-7
DNA: TGTGCCAGCAGCCAAGATGAGAGCCCGGGATATTCCTACGAGCAGTACTTC
CDR3: CASSQDESPGYSYEQYF

D: TRBD2
V: TRBV27
size: -
J: TRBJ2-3
DNA: TGTGCCAGCAGCCTGTCGGTGCGGGAGTATTCCACAGATACGCAGTATTTT
CDR3: CASSLSVREYSTDTQYF

D: TRBD1
V: TRBV7-2
size: -
J: TRBJ2-3
DNA: TGTGCCAGCAGCCCGGGACAGGGGCCATTCACAGATACGCAGTATTTT
CDR3: CASSPGQGPFTDTQYF

D: -
V: TRBV12-3/TRBV12-4
size: many
J: TRBJ1-3
DNA: TGTGCCAGCAACCCGGCGGGGGGAGGGCTCGTCTCTGGAAACACCATATATTTT
CDR3: CASNPAGGGLVSGNTIYF

D: -
V: TRBV4-3
size: large
J: TRBJ2-7
DNA: TGCGCCAGCAGCCAAGAACCCGAATACGAGCAGTACTTC
CDR3: CASSQEPEYEQYF

D: TRBD1
V: TRBV5-6
size: -
J: TRBJ2-5
DNA: TGTGCCGGACAGGACAGCGAAGCGAGTCAAGAGACCCAGTACTTC
CDR3: CAGQDSEASQETQYF

D: -
V: TRBV6-6
size: many
J: TRBJ1-2
DNA: TGTGCCAGCAGGGGGGGGAACTATGGCTACACCTTC
CDR3: CASRGGNYGYTF

D: TRBD1
V: TRBV20-1
size: many
J: TRBJ2-3
DNA: TGCAGTGCTAGAGCTGACAGGGAAGGAGATACGCAGTATTTT
CDR3: CSARADREGDTQYF

D: TRBD2
V: TRBV2
size: many
J: TRBJ2-1
DNA: TGTGCCACAAATGGAAACCGGGGGGGCCGGTCCGATGAGCAGTTCTTC
CDR3: CATNGNRGGRSDEQFF

D: TRBD2
V: TRBV20-1
size: many
J: TRBJ2-1
DNA: TGCAGTGCTCCGGGACTAGCGGGGACTGAGCAGTTCTTC
CDR3: CSAPGLAGTEQFF

D: TRBD2
V: TRBV6-6
size: many
J: TRBJ2-1
DNA: TGTGCCAGCATCCTAGGGGGCGGGGGGGATAATGAGCAGTTCTTC
CDR3: CASILGGGGDNEQFF

D: -
V: TRBV23-1
size: many
J: TRBJ2-2
DNA: TGTGACCCGAAACCCGGGGGAATGAATTGGGAGCTGTTTTTT
CDR3: CDPKPGGMNWELFF

D: -
V: TRBV19
size: few
J: TRBJ2-1
DNA: TGTGCCAGTAGTTTGGGAGGTGGTGAGCAGTTCTTC
CDR3: CASSLGGGEQFF

D: -
V: TRBV6-5
size: many
J: TRBJ1-6
DNA: TGTGCCAGCAGTTACACGGACAGAGTGGGATCACCCCTCCACTTT
CDR3: CASSYTDRVGSPLHF

D: TRBD1
V: TRBV7-9
size: many
J: TRBJ2-7
DNA: TGTGCCAGCAGCTCCCGGGACAGGAGACCCGAGCAGTACTTC
CDR3: CASSSRDRRPEQYF

D: -
V: TRBV18
size: -
J: TRBJ1-4
DNA: TGTGCCAGCTCCCAAGGGGCCATCAACCGCGAAAAACTGTTTTTT
CDR3: CASSQGAINREKLFF

D: -
V: TRBV5-1
size: many
J: TRBJ2-1
DNA: TGCGCCAGCAGCTTGGCCCGGGCAGGGGTGGGCAATGAGCAGTTCTTC
CDR3: CASSLARAGVGNEQFF

D: TRBD2
V: TRBV20-1
size: many
J: TRBJ2-3
DNA: TGCAGTGCTAGTCGGCGGGAGAGCACAGATACGCAGTATTTT
CDR3: CSASRRESTDTQYF

D: -
V: TRBV6-5
size: few
J: TRBJ2-2
DNA: TGTGCCAGCAGTTACAGGGTTGCGAACACCGGGGAGCTGTTTTTT
CDR3: CASSYRVANTGELFF

D: TRBD2
V: TRBV14
size: few
J: TRBJ2-1
DNA: TGTGCCAGCAGCCAAGTAAGCGGGGCATACAATGAGCAGTTCTTC
CDR3: CASSQVSGAYNEQFF

D: -
V: TRBV7-8
size: many
J: TRBJ2-2
DNA: TGTGCCAGCAGCTCGCTAGACTTGACCGGGGAGCTGTTTTTT
CDR3: CASSSLDLTGELFF